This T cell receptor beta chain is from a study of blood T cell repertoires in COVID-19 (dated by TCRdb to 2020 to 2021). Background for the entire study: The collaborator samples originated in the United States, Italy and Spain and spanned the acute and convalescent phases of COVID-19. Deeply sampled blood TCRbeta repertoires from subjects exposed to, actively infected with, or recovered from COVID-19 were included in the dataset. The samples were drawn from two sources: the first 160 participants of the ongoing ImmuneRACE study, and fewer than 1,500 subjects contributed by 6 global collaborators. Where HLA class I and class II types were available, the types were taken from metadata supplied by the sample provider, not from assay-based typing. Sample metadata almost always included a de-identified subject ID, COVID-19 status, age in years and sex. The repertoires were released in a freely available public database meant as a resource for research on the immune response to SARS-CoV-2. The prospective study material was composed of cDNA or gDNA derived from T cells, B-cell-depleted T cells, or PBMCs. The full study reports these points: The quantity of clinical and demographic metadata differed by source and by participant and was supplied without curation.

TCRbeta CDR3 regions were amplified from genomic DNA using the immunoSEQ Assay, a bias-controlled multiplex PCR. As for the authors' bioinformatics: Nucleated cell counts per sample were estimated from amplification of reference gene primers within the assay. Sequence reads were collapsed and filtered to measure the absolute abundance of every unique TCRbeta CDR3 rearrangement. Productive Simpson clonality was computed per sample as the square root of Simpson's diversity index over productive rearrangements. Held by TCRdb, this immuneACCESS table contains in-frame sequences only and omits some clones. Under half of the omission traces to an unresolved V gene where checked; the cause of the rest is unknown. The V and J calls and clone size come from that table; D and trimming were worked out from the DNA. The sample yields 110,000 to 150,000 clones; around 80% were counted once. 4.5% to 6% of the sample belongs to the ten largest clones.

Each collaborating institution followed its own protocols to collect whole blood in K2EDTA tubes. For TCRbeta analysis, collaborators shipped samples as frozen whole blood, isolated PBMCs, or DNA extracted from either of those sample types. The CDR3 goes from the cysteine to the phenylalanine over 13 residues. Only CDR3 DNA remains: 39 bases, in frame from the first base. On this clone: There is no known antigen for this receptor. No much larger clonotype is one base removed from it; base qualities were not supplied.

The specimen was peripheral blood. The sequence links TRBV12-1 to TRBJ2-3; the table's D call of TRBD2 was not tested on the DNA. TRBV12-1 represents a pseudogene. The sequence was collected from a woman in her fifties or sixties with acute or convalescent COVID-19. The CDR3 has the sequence CASSSRGLCMTHF. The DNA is TGTGCCAGCAGCTCTAGAGGACTGTGCATGACGCATTTT.